This T cell receptor beta chain was profiled in a study of blood T cell repertoires in COVID-19. Study summary: There were acute and convalescent COVID-19 samples, and they came from the United States, Italy and Spain. Sources were T cells, B-cell-depleted T cells, or PBMCs; the material itself was cDNA or gDNA.

Here immunoSEQ multiplex PCR was the method, and the copy in TCRdb shows in-frame clones only, minus some. The sample holds more than 100,000 clones; around 81% are singletons and the top ten take almost 8.5%. The origin of this receptor is a woman between 55 and 75 years old with active or convalescent COVID-19. Sequencing was carried out using peripheral blood.

The CDR3 protein is CASSKLRETNSPLHF. The CDR3 region has the DNA TGTGCCAGCAGCAAGCTTCGGGAGACAAATTCACCCCTCCACTTT. The rearrangement joins TRBV11-2 to TRBJ1-6; D not certain. Trimming stripped 5 bases from V and 7 bases from J, with 15 bases between. From germline, CDR1 is SGHAT and CDR2 FQNNGV. The CDR3 runs to 15 residues.